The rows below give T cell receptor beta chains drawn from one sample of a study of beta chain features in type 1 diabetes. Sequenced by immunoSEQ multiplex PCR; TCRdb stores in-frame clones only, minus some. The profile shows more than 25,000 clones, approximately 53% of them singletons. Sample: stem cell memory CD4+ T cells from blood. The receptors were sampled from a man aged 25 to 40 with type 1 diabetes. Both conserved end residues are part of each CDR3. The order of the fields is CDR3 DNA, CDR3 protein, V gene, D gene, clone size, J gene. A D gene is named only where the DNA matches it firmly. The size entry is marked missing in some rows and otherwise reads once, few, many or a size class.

TGTGCCAGCAGCTTAGGCCCCGGGCGGGACACTGAAGCTTTCTTT	CASSLGPGRDTEAFF	TRBV7-9	NA	few	TRBJ1-1
TGTGCCAGCAGTTACTCGGGCGGGGGGGCCCCCGGGGAGCAGTACTTC	CASSYSGGGAPGEQYF	TRBV6-5	TRBD2	few	TRBJ2-7
TGTGCCTGGAGTGTACTGAGCGGGAACACAGATACGCAGTATTTT	CAWSVLSGNTDTQYF	TRBV30	TRBD2	NA	TRBJ2-3
TGTGCCAGCAGTTACCCGGGTGGATCAGATACGCAGTATTTT	CASSYPGGSDTQYF	TRBV6-5	NA	NA	TRBJ2-3
TGTGCCAGCGGACTAGACAGGGGGATGGAAAGCACTGAAGCTTTCTTT	CASGLDRGMESTEAFF	TRBV7-9	TRBD1	NA	TRBJ1-1
TGTGCCAGCAGCCCCGCGGGGCGGCCAAATGAAAAACTGTTTTTT	CASSPAGRPNEKLFF	TRBV6-6	NA	NA	TRBJ1-4
TGTGCCAGCAGTGGAGGGTACGGACAAGAGACCCAGTACTTC	CASSGGYGQETQYF	TRBV6-5	NA	once	TRBJ2-5
TGTGCCAGCAGCTTAAGGGTAGCGGGGGGGAATGAGCAGTTCTTC	CASSLRVAGGNEQFF	TRBV7-2	TRBD2	few	TRBJ2-1
TGTGCCAGCAGTGAAGGAGACAGGGGGACTGAAGCTTTCTTT	CASSEGDRGTEAFF	TRBV2	TRBD1	NA	TRBJ1-1
TGTGCCAGCAGCAAACCCGGGACTAGCGGGAGAATGGGCTACAATGAGCAGTTCTTC	CASSKPGTSGRMGYNEQFF	TRBV11-2	TRBD2	few	TRBJ2-1
TGTGCCAGCAGCTTAGACCTGCAGGGCTCTGGCTACACCTTC	CASSLDLQGSGYTF	TRBV11-3	NA	few	TRBJ1-2
TGTGCCAGCAGCCCACAGGGGGGAGCCGGTAATGAAAAACTGTTTTTT	CASSPQGGAGNEKLFF	TRBV5-4	TRBD1	NA	TRBJ1-4
TGTGCCAGCAGCTTGGGGGGACAGGGGCCGAACACTGAAGCTTTCTTT	CASSLGGQGPNTEAFF	TRBV5-4	TRBD1	NA	TRBJ1-1
TGTGCCAGCAGTCTTCGGACAGGATCGTACGAGCAGTACTTC	CASSLRTGSYEQYF	TRBV25-1	TRBD1	NA	TRBJ2-7
TGTGCCAGCAGTACTCCCGACAGATCATACAATGAGCAGTTCTTC	CASSTPDRSYNEQFF	TRBV28	NA	NA	TRBJ2-1
TGTGCCAGTAGTACGGGACAGGGGCCCAATCAGCCCCAGCATTTT	CASSTGQGPNQPQHF	TRBV19	TRBD1	NA	TRBJ1-5
TGTGCCAGCAGTGAAGCGCTGGCAGGGGCCTCGTTTGTCGATGAGCAGTTCTTC	CASSEALAGASFVDEQFF	TRBV6-1	NA	NA	TRBJ2-1
TGTGCCAGCAGCTTAAATGGGCAGGCGAACACTGAAGCTTTCTTT	CASSLNGQANTEAFF	TRBV11-1	NA	NA	TRBJ1-1
TGTGCCAGCAGCTTGGGGTCTAGCGGGAGCAATGAGCAGTTCTTC	CASSLGSSGSNEQFF	TRBV5-4	TRBD2	NA	TRBJ2-1
TGTGCCATCAGTACTTGGGACAGGAACACTGAAGCTTTCTTT	CAISTWDRNTEAFF	TRBV10-3	TRBD1	NA	TRBJ1-1
TGCGCCAGCAGCTGGGGGGACAGGGGAAGCGAGACCCAGTACTTC	CASSWGDRGSETQYF	TRBV5-1	TRBD1	NA	TRBJ2-5
TGTGCCAGCAGCTGGGAAAAGGGGGCTTGGAGCTACGAGCAGTACTTC	CASSWEKGAWSYEQYF	TRBV5-6	TRBD1	NA	TRBJ2-7